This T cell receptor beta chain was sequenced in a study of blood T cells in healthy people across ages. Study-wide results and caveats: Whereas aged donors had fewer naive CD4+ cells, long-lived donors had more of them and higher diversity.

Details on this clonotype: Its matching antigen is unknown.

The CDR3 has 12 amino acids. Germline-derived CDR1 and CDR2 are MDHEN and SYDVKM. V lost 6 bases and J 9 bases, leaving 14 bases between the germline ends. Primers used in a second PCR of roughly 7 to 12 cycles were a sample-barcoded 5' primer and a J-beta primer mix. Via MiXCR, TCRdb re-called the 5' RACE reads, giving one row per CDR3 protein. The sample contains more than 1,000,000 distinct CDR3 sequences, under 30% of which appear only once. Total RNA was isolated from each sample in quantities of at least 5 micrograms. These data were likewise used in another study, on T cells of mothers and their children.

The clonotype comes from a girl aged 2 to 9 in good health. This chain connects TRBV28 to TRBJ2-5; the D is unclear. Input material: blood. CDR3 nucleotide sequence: TGTGCCAGCAGCTCGCGGTCCAAGGCCCAGTACTTC. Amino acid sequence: CASSSRSKAQYF.